This T cell receptor beta chain was recorded in a study of blood T cell repertoires in COVID-19. Study at large: Whether acute or convalescent, the COVID-19 samples came from the United States, Italy and Spain.

Authors' analysis steps: Using reference gene primer amplification, nucleated cell counts were estimated. The protocol was immunoSEQ multiplex PCR, while the TCRdb copy is restricted to in-frame clones and leaves out a portion. V, J and clone size are those of that table, while D and trimming were read from the DNA. The sample has about 100,000 clones; 85% are singletons. J was trimmed by 7 bases and V by 2 bases; bases with no gene match: 1. The CDR3 consists of 13 residues. Germline lookup yields CDR1 SGHTA and CDR2 FQGNSA. This clone turned up a few times. This rearrangement joins TRBV7-2 to TRBJ1-5; 8 bases are shared with TRBD1. This clonotype was obtained from a human donor in a cohort sampled during active COVID-19. The specimen was peripheral blood. The CDR3, as DNA: TGTGCCAGCAGCTTACAGGGGGCCCAGCCCCAGCATTTT. It is translated as CASSLQGAQPQHF.